This TCR beta chain was recorded in a study of blood T cell repertoires in COVID-19. At the level of the study: Samples representing acute and convalescent COVID-19 were sourced from the United States, Italy and Spain. In each case, the material was cDNA or gDNA derived from T cells, B-cell-depleted T cells, or PBMCs.

TCRdb's table, derived via immunoSEQ multiplex PCR, lists solely in-frame clones and lacks some. The sample has about 220,000 clones, more than 70% seen once; the top ten hold 8% to 10%. The length of the CDR3 is 15 residues. Trimming at V came to 2 bases and at J to 5 bases, leaving 9 bases not matched to a gene. CDR1 SGHRS and CDR2 YFSETQ come from the germline V gene. The chain combines TRBV5-1 with TRBJ2-5, with TRBD2 matching over 7 bases. Sequencing was done on a sample of peripheral blood. The TCR comes from a woman between 45 and 60 years old with acute or convalescent COVID-19. The CDR3 sequence is CASSFSGLPGETQYF. The CDR3 bases are TGCGCCAGCAGCTTTTCGGGACTACCAGGGGAGACCCAGTACTTC. Using reference TRBV5-1 and TRBJ2-5 for the parts outside the CDR3, the full variable domain is KAGVTQTPRYLIKTRGQQVTLSCSPISGHRSVSWYQQTPGQGLQFLFEYFSETQRNKGNFPGRFSGRQFSNSRSEMNVSTLELGDSALYLCASSFSGLPGETQYFGPGTRLLVL.